The 31 T cell receptor beta chains given below trace back to one sample, sequenced in a study of immune cell composition in non-small cell lung cancer. Assay used: immunoSEQ multiplex PCR; TCRdb lists only in-frame clones, some missing. The sample gives roughly 1,000 clones, 75% to 85% of which show up once; around 9% is in the top ten. Sequencing was performed on lung tumor tissue. All receptors come from a human donor with non-small cell lung cancer.

The CDR3: CASSLSRDSGQPQHF. The CDR3 bases are TGTGCCAGCAGTCTCTCCCGGGACAGCGGGCAGCCCCAGCATTTT. The chain combines TRBV28 with TRBJ1-5; TRBD1 matches 7 bases. CDR1 and CDR2 (germline): MDHEN, SYDVKM. CDR3 length equals 15 residues. V shed 5 bases, J shed 7 bases, and the junction held 11 bases outside the gene matches. Full variable domain (remainder filled in from reference TRBV28 and TRBJ1-5): DVKVTQSSRYLVKRTGEKVFLECVQDMDHENMFWYRQDPGLGLRLIYFSYDVKMKEKGDIPEGYSVSREKKERFSLILESASTNQTSMYLCASSLSRDSGQPQHFGDGTRLSIL.

This chain joins TRBV5-4 and TRBJ2-7; the match to TRBD2 covers 7 bases. Germline V gene data show CDR1 as SGHNT and CDR2 as YYREEE (reference sequence). CDR3 length equals 14 residues. V shed 4 bases and J 3 bases; nucleotides not matched to a gene: 7. CDR3 sequence (DNA): TGTGCCAGCAGCGCCTGGGGGGGAATCTACGAGCAGTACTTC. It specifies CASSAWGGIYEQYF.

This clone was counted once. This chain links TRBV5-6 with TRBJ1-1, with D hard to call. Trimming shortened V by 0 bases and J by 0 bases, and 6 bases separated the two germline ends. Germline CDR1 and CDR2: SGHDT and YYEEEE. The CDR3 is made up of 14 amino acids. CDR3 region: CASSLEQMNTEAFF. CDR3 nucleotides: TGTGCCAGCAGCTTGGAACAGATGAACACTGAAGCTTTCTTT.

This clone is a singleton in its sample. The V and J genes are TRBV5-5 and TRBJ2-3; 9 nucleotides agree with TRBD2. The V gene's germline CDR1 is SGHKS and CDR2 YYEKEE (reference sequence). The CDR3 runs 14 residues. Germline trimming cut 1 base from V and 12 bases from J; bases unmatched to any gene: 9. The CDR3 sequence is CASSLWSSGKDQYF. As DNA, the CDR3 is TGTGCCAGCAGCTTGTGGTCTAGCGGGAAGGACCAGTATTTT.

This chain links TRBV28 with TRBJ1-6; D possibly corresponds to TRBD1 (5 bases). Germline V gene sequence: CDR1 MDHEN, CDR2 SYDVKM. The CDR3 sequence is 16 residues long. Trimming stripped 6 bases from V and 6 bases from J, with 18 bases between. The CDR3 loop is CASSEFQGSRNSPLHF. For the CDR3, the DNA is TGTGCCAGCAGCGAATTCCAGGGAAGCCGTAATTCACCCCTCCACTTT.

This chain links TRBV7-8 with TRBJ2-3; 11 nucleotides match TRBD2. Trimming at V came to 1 base and at J to 1 base, leaving 1 base not matched to a gene. The CDR3 spans 16 residues. Looked up from germline, CDR1 is SGHVS and CDR2 is FQNEAQ. CDR3 residues: CASSLELAGGTDTQYF. The CDR3 bases are TGTGCCAGCAGCTTAGAACTAGCGGGGGGCACAGATACGCAGTATTTT.

The chain links TRBV5-6 to TRBJ2-3; TRBD2 matches at 15 bases. V shed 3 bases and J 2 bases; nucleotides not matched to a gene: 4. Per the germline V gene, CDR1 is SGHDT and CDR2 is YYEEEE. The CDR3 consists of 17 residues. The DNA of the CDR3 is TGTGCCAGCAGCTCCGGGACTAGCGGGGGGTACACAGATACGCAGTATTTT. Protein product: CASSSGTSGGYTDTQYF.

In its sample, this clone was seen a few times. The chain combines TRBV7-8 with TRBJ1-1; D gene ambiguous. Trimming pared 4 bases from V and 4 bases from J, leaving 4 bases between. CDR1 is SGHVS, CDR2 FQNEAQ, per germline. CDR3 length: 11 amino acids. CDR3: CASSYITEAFF. In DNA, the CDR3 is TGTGCCAGCAGCTATATCACTGAAGCTTTCTTT.

The CDR3 reads CASSGGGGHNEQFF. The CDR3 DNA is TGCGCCAGCAGCGGCGGGGGGGGGCACAATGAGCAGTTCTTC. This chain uses TRBV10-2 with TRBJ2-1; TRBD2 matches at 9 bases. The length of the CDR3 is 14 residues. Germline CDR1 is WSHSY and CDR2 is SAAADI. J gave up 5 bases and V 6 bases, and 5 bases lay outside the gene matches.

This sequence joins TRBV7-7 and TRBJ2-5; 11 bases are a match to TRBD1. CDR1 and CDR2 from the germline V gene are SSHAT and FNYEAQ (reference sequence). The CDR3 extends over 14 amino acids. V lost 5 bases, J lost 5 bases, and 4 bases stayed unmatched. CDR3 sequence reads: CASSIGTGGETQYF. In DNA form, the CDR3 reads TGTGCCAGCAGCATTGGGACAGGGGGTGAGACCCAGTACTTC.

This clone has just a few counts. The chain combines TRBV9 with TRBJ2-2; D is uncertain. Germline CDR1 reads SGDLS; CDR2 reads YYNGEE. Trimming stripped 2 bases from V and 2 bases from J, with 10 bases between. The length of the CDR3 is 15 residues. The CDR3 reads CASSVHRVNTGELFF. DNA for the CDR3: TGTGCCAGCAGCGTCCACCGGGTTAACACCGGGGAGCTGTTTTTT. Filled out from reference TRBV9 and TRBJ2-2, the complete variable domain reads DSGVTQTPKHLITATGQRVTLRCSPRSGDLSVYWYQQSLDQGLQFLIQYYNGEERAKGNILERFSAQQFPDLHSELNLSSLELGDSALYFCASSVHRVNTGELFFGEGSRLTVL.

The rearrangement uses TRBV19 and TRBJ2-1; 8 nucleotides agree with TRBD1. From germline, CDR1 is LNHDA and CDR2 SQIVND (reference sequence). This CDR3 is 15 amino acids long. With 3 bases clipped from V and 7 bases from J, the junction kept 8 bases outside the gene matches. In nucleotides, the CDR3 is TGTGCCAGTAGTATTGCGACAGGGGCTGGGAATGAGCAGTTCTTC. It encodes CASSIATGAGNEQFF.

A single count supports this clone. The chain couples TRBV9 to TRBJ2-3; 9 nucleotides line up with TRBD1. V lost 3 bases, J lost 2 bases, and 7 bases stayed unmatched. CDR3 length: 16 residues. Per germline, CDR1 SGDLS and CDR2 YYNGEE. DNA of the CDR3: TGTGCCAGCAGCGCGGGGACAGGGACCTCCACAGATACGCAGTATTTT. Translated, it gives CASSAGTGTSTDTQYF. The full variable domain, in which reference TRBV9 and TRBJ2-3 provide the parts outside the CDR3, is DSGVTQTPKHLITATGQRVTLRCSPRSGDLSVYWYQQSLDQGLQFLIQYYNGEERAKGNILERFSAQQFPDLHSELNLSSLELGDSALYFCASSAGTGTSTDTQYFGPGTRLTVL.

The chain uses TRBV30 and TRBJ2-2; 12 nucleotides line up with TRBD2. J gave up 5 bases and V 0 bases, and 4 bases lay outside the gene matches. The CDR3 has 16 amino acids. The germline gives CDR1 GTSNPN, CDR2 SVGIG (reference sequence). CDR3 loop: CAWSVLLAGGTGELFF. In DNA form, the CDR3 reads TGTGCCTGGAGTGTACTGCTAGCGGGGGGGACCGGGGAGCTGTTTTTT. Drawing the rest from reference TRBV30 and TRBJ2-2, the complete variable domain is SQTIHQWPATLVQPVGSPLSLECTVEGTSNPNLYWYRQAAGRGLQLLFYSVGIGQISSEVPQNLSASRPQDRQFILSSKKLLLSDSGFYLCAWSVLLAGGTGELFFGEGSRLTVL.

This rearrangement joins TRBV11-2 to TRBJ1-6; D is possibly TRBD1 (6 bases). Germline CDR1 reads SGHAT; CDR2 reads FQNNGV. The germline V and J ends were trimmed by 6 bases and 5 bases, with 14 bases remaining between them. The CDR3 contains 15 residues. CDR3 loop: CASRPQGTHNSPLHF. The CDR3 DNA sequence: TGTGCCAGCAGGCCACAGGGCACCCATAATTCACCCCTCCACTTT.

This chain connects TRBV4-3 to TRBJ2-3, with a weak D call TRBD2 (5 bases). The CDR3 spans 15 residues. Germline V gene sequence: CDR1 LGHNA, CDR2 YSLEER. The V end was cut by 4 bases, the J end by 2 bases, with 13 bases between. DNA for the CDR3: TGCGCCAGCAGCCGAGGACTTGCCTCCACAGATACGCAGTATTTT. This gives the protein CASSRGLASTDTQYF.

A few counts support this clone. The CDR3 region is CASSEIANYGYTF. CDR3 nucleotide sequence: TGCGCCAGCAGTGAAATCGCTAACTATGGCTACACCTTC. This chain uses TRBV10-2 with TRBJ1-2; D is unresolved. The CDR3 spans 13 residues. Between the trimmed V and J ends, which lost 3 bases and 0 bases, there was a span of 5 bases. The germline V gene has CDR1 WSHSY and CDR2 SAAADI.

The gene calls are TRBV4-1 and TRBJ2-7, with 7 bases aligning to TRBD1. The V gene end was trimmed by 0 bases and the J gene end by 5 bases; junction bases not matched to a gene: 1. CDR3 length: 13 residues. The germline CDR1 and CDR2 sequences are MGHRA and YSYEKL. The DNA for the CDR3 is TGCGCCAGCAGCCAAGACAGGGGGAACGAGCAGTACTTC. Translation: CASSQDRGNEQYF.

V usage is TRBV9 and J usage is TRBJ2-7; 8 bases are shared with TRBD2. V gave up 3 bases and J gave up 3 bases; unmatched junction bases: 8. Germline V gene data show CDR1 as SGDLS and CDR2 as YYNGEE. This CDR3 region has 15 residues. This chain's CDR3 is CASSARGAAIYEQYF. The CDR3 DNA reads as TGTGCCAGCAGCGCGCGGGGGGCGGCCATCTACGAGCAGTACTTC.

The J gene is TRBJ1-3, the V gene TRBV5-1, with D unclear. Germline CDR1 and CDR2: SGHRS and YFSETQ. Trimming left V 5 bases short and J 0 bases short, with 9 bases between. The CDR3 extends over 14 amino acids. This CDR3 is CASRSGLSGNTIYF. CDR3 in DNA: TGCGCCAGCAGGTCAGGCCTCTCTGGAAACACCATATATTTT.

The genes are TRBV6-1 and TRBJ2-7, with TRBD2 as a possible D gene (6 bases). The CDR3 sequence is 15 residues long. V lost 6 bases to trimming and J lost 6 bases, with 21 bases between them. Germline-derived CDR1 and CDR2 are MNHNS and SASEGT. CDR3 residues: CASRRAGLAGLEQYF. As DNA, the CDR3 is TGTGCCAGCAGGAGGGCTGGGTTGGCGGGGCTCGAGCAGTACTTC.

The chain joins TRBV4-1 to TRBJ1-6, with D maybe TRBD1 (5 bases). CDR1 is MGHRA, CDR2 YSYEKL, per germline. The CDR3 is made up of 15 amino acids. Trimming pared 1 base from V and 8 bases from J, leaving 12 bases between. CDR3 nucleotide sequence: TGCGCCAGCAGCCAAGCCCCAGGGCTTTATTCACCCCTCCACTTT. Protein sequence: CASSQAPGLYSPLHF.

This chain joins TRBV5-6 and TRBJ2-5; the match to TRBD2 covers 8 bases. Per germline, CDR1 SGHDT and CDR2 YYEEEE. The CDR3 totals 16 residues. V lost 0 bases and J lost 5; bases outside the gene matches: 9. CDR3 DNA: TGTGCCAGCAGCTTGGGGACTAGCTCGTCATCGGAGACCCAGTACTTC. Its protein is CASSLGTSSSSETQYF.

The chain employs TRBV7-2 and TRBJ2-5; D unclear. The germline CDR1 and CDR2 sequences are SGHTA and FQGNSA. The CDR3 runs to 13 residues. The V and J ends lost 5 bases and 5 bases respectively, with 12 bases between them. The CDR3 sequence: CASSPGFGETQYF. CDR3 bases: TGTGCCAGCAGCCCCGGGTTCGGCGAGACCCAGTACTTC.

This chain uses TRBV7-3 with TRBJ2-2; 8 bases align to TRBD1. V trimming: 5 bases; J trimming: 7 bases; junction bases outside the gene matches: 9. CDR1 SGHTA and CDR2 FQGTGA come from the germline V gene. CDR3 length: 15 residues. DNA for the CDR3: TGTGCCAGCAGCCAAGGGGACAGGACGGTCGGGGAGCTGTTTTTT. It specifies CASSQGDRTVGELFF.

The chain employs TRBV27 and TRBJ2-7, with 7 nucleotides matching TRBD1. The length of the CDR3 is 13 residues. Trimming took 6 bases from V and 1 from J; bases not matched to a gene: 3. Per the germline V gene, CDR1 is MNHEY and CDR2 is SMNVEV (reference sequence). CDR3 amino acids: CASRGQESYEQYF. The CDR3 DNA sequence: TGTGCCAGCAGAGGACAGGAATCCTACGAGCAGTACTTC.

V gene TRBV5-4 combines with J gene TRBJ1-1, with 11 bases fitting TRBD1. CDR3 length equals 15 residues. After removal of 4 bases from V and 5 bases from J, the junction contained 7 bases not matched to a gene. Germline V lookup: CDR1 SGHNT, CDR2 YYREEE (reference sequence). As DNA, the CDR3 is TGTGCCAGCAGCGGACCCGGGACAGGGGGGACTGAAGCTTTCTTT. As protein: CASSGPGTGGTEAFF.

The rearrangement joins TRBV27 to TRBJ1-2, with 8 bases aligning to TRBD1. Germline CDR1 reads MNHEY; CDR2 reads SMNVEV (reference sequence). The CDR3 has 15 amino acids. J lost 4 bases, V lost 4 bases, and 8 bases had no gene match. The CDR3 reads CASSSDPGGFYGYTF. In DNA form, the CDR3 reads TGTGCCAGCAGTTCGGACCCAGGGGGCTTCTATGGCTACACCTTC.

This rearrangement joins TRBV27 to TRBJ1-1; TRBD1 matches 7 bases. The CDR3 covers 14 residues. Germline lookup yields CDR1 MNHEY and CDR2 SMNVEV (reference sequence). After removal of 7 bases from V and 1 base from J, the junction contained 6 bases not matched to a gene. The CDR3 loop reads CASNYRGGNTEAFF. The CDR3 DNA sequence: TGTGCCAGCAACTACAGGGGTGGGAACACTGAAGCTTTCTTT.

This rearrangement joins TRBV7-3 to TRBJ1-3; D unresolved. The germline V and J ends were trimmed by 2 bases and 4 bases, with 12 bases remaining between them. The CDR3 spans 15 residues. From germline, CDR1 is SGHTA and CDR2 FQGTGA. The CDR3 DNA reads as TGTGCCAGCAGCTTAGGAGGCAGTGCGGGAAACACCATATATTTT. Translated, it gives CASSLGGSAGNTIYF.

The chain has TRBV5-4 and TRBJ2-5, with D possibly TRBD1 on 6 matching bases. V lost 6 bases and J lost 0, with 15 bases in between. The CDR3 has 15 residues. Germline V gene data show CDR1 as SGHNT and CDR2 as YYREEE (reference sequence). CDR3 in DNA: TGTGCCAGCACCTCCCCCGGGACAAACCAAGAGACCCAGTACTTC. It translates to CASTSPGTNQETQYF.